The source of this T cell receptor beta chain is a study of blood T cell repertoires in COVID-19. Clones were sequenced by immunoSEQ multiplex PCR, and TCRdb holds only the in-frame ones, with some missing. The sample includes approximately 470,000 clones, around 87% seen only once; the top ten take under 0.85%. CDR1 MNHEY and CDR2 SVGAGI come from the germline V gene. The V end lost 4 bases, the J end lost 6 bases, and 7 bases lay between the germline ends. CDR3 size: 11 residues. Sequencing was carried out using PBMCs or T cells enriched from blood (not recorded which). The TCR was taken from a woman aged 18-29 years who had recovered from COVID-19. The genes are TRBV6-5 and TRBJ2-7, with D possibly TRBD2 on 5 matching bases. CDR3 protein: CASSFGVEQYF. CDR3 DNA: TGTGCCAGCAGTTTCGGGGTCGAGCAGTACTTC.